One sample yielded the 19 T cell receptor beta chains listed below, sequenced in a study of blood T cell repertoires in COVID-19. Profiling relied on immunoSEQ multiplex PCR, and the TCRdb table lists in-frame clones only, not all of them. The repertoire has 300,000 to 500,000 clones, roughly 87% of them found once; the top ten carry around 2%. The specimen sequenced was PBMCs or T cells enriched from blood (not recorded which). Every receptor here comes from a woman between 40 and 50 years old with acute COVID-19.

V gene TRBV19 combines with J gene TRBJ2-1, with TRBD2 matching 11 bases. With V trimmed by 5 bases and J by 0 bases, 9 bases remained unmatched. Germline assignment: CDR1 LNHDA and CDR2 SQIVND (reference sequence). The CDR3 consists of 18 residues. CDR3 sequence (DNA): TGTGCCAGTAGTTCCTCTACTAGCGGGGGAAGCTCCTACAATGAGCAGTTCTTC. It is translated as CASSSSTSGGSSYNEQFF. The entire variable domain, with the rest obtained from reference TRBV19 and TRBJ2-1, is as follows: DGGITQSPKYLFRKEGQNVTLSCEQNLNHDAMYWYRQDPGQGLRLIYYSQIVNDFQKGDIAEGYSVSREKKESFPLTVTSAQKNPTAFYLCASSSSTSGGSSYNEQFFGPGTRLTVL.

The V call is TRBV7-9, the J call TRBJ1-2, with 8 bases identical to TRBD1. Losses at the gene ends were 5 bases for V and 6 bases for J; bases not matched to a gene: 5. Germline assignment: CDR1 SEHNR and CDR2 FQNEAQ (reference sequence). CDR3 length equals 13 residues. CDR3 nucleotide sequence: TGTGCCAGCAGCGCATCGGACAGGGATGGCTACACCTTC. Protein: CASSASDRDGYTF.

This sequence joins TRBV28 and TRBJ2-3, with a weak D call TRBD2 (5 bases). Germline CDR1 is MDHEN and CDR2 is SYDVKM. The CDR3 length is 13 residues. V was cut by 6 bases and J by 1 base, with 8 bases left in between. The CDR3 DNA sequence: TGTGCCAGCAGCCGTAGCGGCACAGATACGCAGTATTTT. Protein: CASSRSGTDTQYF.

This rearrangement joins TRBV7-9 to TRBJ1-2; 7 positions match TRBD1. Germline V CDR1 and CDR2: SEHNR, FQNEAQ (reference sequence). V trimming: 8 bases; J trimming: 5 bases; junction bases outside the gene matches: 5. This CDR3 region has 12 residues. In nucleotides, the CDR3 is TGTGCCAGCTCTGGACAGGAGTATGGCTACACCTTC. It is translated as CASSGQEYGYTF.

The rearrangement joins TRBV4-1 to TRBJ1-1; weak D call: TRBD1 (5 bases). The germline CDR1 and CDR2 sequences are MGHRA and YSYEKL. V was trimmed by 10 bases and J by 0 bases, leaving 15 bases between them. There are 14 residues in the CDR3. The CDR3, as DNA: TGCGCCACCCGGACCGGGGGTATGAACACTGAAGCTTTCTTT. Encoded protein: CATRTGGMNTEAFF.

The chain has TRBV5-1 and TRBJ2-2; 10 bases are a match to TRBD2. Germline values: CDR1 SGHRS, CDR2 YFSETQ. The CDR3 is 16 amino acids. Trimming at V came to 4 bases and at J to 1 base, leaving 4 bases not matched to a gene. The CDR3: CASSLSGGQNTGELFF. CDR3 nucleotides: TGCGCCAGCAGCCTTAGCGGGGGGCAGAACACCGGGGAGCTGTTTTTT.

This chain connects TRBV29-1 to TRBJ2-1; 13 nucleotides match TRBD2. J was trimmed by 5 bases and V by 6 bases; bases with no gene match: 25. The CDR3 consists of 21 residues. Germline V gene data show CDR1 as SQVTM and CDR2 as ANQGSEA. CDR3 sequence reads: CSVYPRPSSPLLAGGHNEQFF. The CDR3, as DNA: TGCAGCGTGTACCCCCGGCCTTCCTCCCCACTACTAGCGGGGGGGCACAATGAGCAGTTCTTC.

J is TRBJ2-5 and V is TRBV9, with D uncertain. The V gene's germline CDR1 is SGDLS and CDR2 YYNGEE. The CDR3 consists of 14 residues. V was cut by 0 bases and J by 0 bases, with 6 bases left in between. In DNA form, the CDR3 reads TGTGCCAGCAGCGTAGGTCCCGACCAAGAGACCCAGTACTTC. It specifies CASSVGPDQETQYF. The full variable domain, rest sourced from reference TRBV9 and TRBJ2-5, is DSGVTQTPKHLITATGQRVTLRCSPRSGDLSVYWYQQSLDQGLQFLIQYYNGEERAKGNILERFSAQQFPDLHSELNLSSLELGDSALYFCASSVGPDQETQYFGPGTRLLVL.

The table lists this clone with a count of one. The V gene is TRBV2, the J gene TRBJ2-1; 8 bases align to TRBD1. J was trimmed by 10 bases and V by 6 bases; bases with no gene match: 8. Germline V gives CDR1 SNHLY, CDR2 FYNNEI. CDR3 length: 13 residues. The CDR3 is CASRSTGVDEQFF. As DNA, the CDR3 is TGTGCCAGCAGATCGACAGGGGTGGACGAGCAGTTCTTC.

V gene TRBV6-5 combines with J gene TRBJ1-5; D is possibly TRBD1 (5 bases). There are 14 residues in the CDR3. The germline CDR1 and CDR2 sequences are MNHEY and SVGAGI. Trimming pared 10 bases from V and 6 bases from J, leaving 19 bases between. The CDR3 region is CAIGGQGGSQPQHF. In DNA, the CDR3 is TGTGCCATCGGAGGTCAGGGAGGTAGTCAGCCCCAGCATTTT.

V and J are TRBV5-1 and TRBJ2-7; 10 bases are a match to TRBD2. This CDR3 contains 15 residues. The germline V gene has CDR1 SGHRS and CDR2 YFSETQ. The junction had 4 bases not matched to a gene; V was cut back by 0 bases and J by 4 bases. CDR3: CASSLGAGGPYEQYF. Written as DNA, the CDR3 is TGCGCCAGCAGCTTGGGAGCGGGGGGGCCTTACGAGCAGTACTTC.

This clone was found once. The CDR3 protein is CAWSLGQGVTEAFF. CDR3 bases: TGTGCCTGGAGTCTCGGACAGGGTGTCACTGAAGCTTTCTTT. This chain uses TRBV30 with TRBJ1-1, with 8 bases lining up with TRBD1. The germline V gene encodes CDR1 GTSNPN and CDR2 SVGIG (reference sequence). Trimming at V came to 2 bases and at J to 4 bases, leaving 6 bases not matched to a gene. This CDR3 is built from 14 residues.

V and J are TRBV11-3 and TRBJ2-1, with D possibly being TRBD1 (6 bases). V was pared by 4 bases and J by 10 bases, with 11 bases between. CDR1 and CDR2 from the germline V gene are SGHNT and YENEEA. The CDR3 totals 12 residues. In nucleotides, the CDR3 is TGTGCCAGCAGCTCCGGACAGAGCGAGCAGTTCTTC. Translating gives CASSSGQSEQFF.

The CDR3 spells CASTGTGASGYTF. In DNA form, the CDR3 reads TGTGCCAGCACTGGGACAGGGGCCTCGGGCTACACCTTC. This rearrangement joins TRBV12-3 or TRBV12-4 to TRBJ1-2, with 10 bases lining up with TRBD1. The J segment lost 8 bases and the V segment lost 7 bases, leaving 7 bases of the junction unmatched. The CDR3 is made up of 13 amino acids.

The chain combines TRBV12-3 or TRBV12-4 with TRBJ1-2; tentatively, D is TRBD1 (6 bases). V lost 7 bases and J 6 bases, leaving 15 bases between the germline ends. The CDR3 length is 13 residues. This CDR3 is CASTLQGPDGYTF. Written as DNA, the CDR3 is TGTGCCAGCACCCTACAGGGCCCCGATGGCTACACCTTC.

The V call is TRBV9, the J call TRBJ1-1; the D gene is possibly TRBD1 (6 bases). The CDR3 is 13 amino acids. Germline V gene sequence: CDR1 SGDLS, CDR2 YYNGEE. V was cut by 4 bases and J by 6 bases, with 13 bases left in between. The DNA of the CDR3 is TGTGCCAGCAGCCTTACAGGGCTATCTGAAGCTTTCTTT. Protein: CASSLTGLSEAFF.

The chain employs TRBV3-1 (or the pseudogene TRBV3-2) and TRBJ2-5, with TRBD2 matching 13 bases. The length of the CDR3 is 17 residues. The V gene end was trimmed by 4 bases and the J gene end by 3 bases; junction bases not matched to a gene: 8. CDR1 LGHDT and CDR2 YNNKEL come from the germline V gene (reference sequence). CDR3 amino acids: CASSPSIGLAGEETQYF. DNA for the CDR3: TGTGCCAGCAGCCCTTCAATCGGACTAGCGGGGGAAGAGACCCAGTACTTC.

V usage is TRBV5-8 and J usage is TRBJ2-5; D is perhaps TRBD2 (6 bases). CDR1 and CDR2 from the germline V gene are SGHTS and YDEGEE. This CDR3 has 13 residues. The germline V and J ends were trimmed by 1 base and 4 bases, with 8 bases remaining between them. CDR3 amino acids: CASSLQAGETQYF. The CDR3 bases are TGTGCCAGCAGCTTGCAAGCGGGAGAGACCCAGTACTTC.

The chain employs TRBV7-9 and TRBJ1-3; D uncertain. Germline V CDR1 and CDR2: SEHNR, FQNEAQ (reference sequence). This CDR3 has 12 amino acids. The V gene lost 2 bases and the J gene lost 4 bases, with 3 bases spanning the gap. The CDR3 loop is CASSLLGNTIYF. Here the CDR3 DNA reads TGTGCCAGCAGCTTACTAGGAAACACCATATATTTT. Combining the CDR3 with reference TRBV7-9 and TRBJ1-3 gives the whole variable domain DTGVSQNPRHKITKRGQNVTFRCDPISEHNRLYWYRQTLGQGPEFLTYFQNEAQLEKSRLLSDRFSAERPKGSFSTLEIQRTEQGDSAMYLCASSLLGNTIYFGEGSWLTVV.